This passage covers 20 T cell receptor beta chains from one sample sequenced in a study of T cell repertoires in cytomegalovirus infection. Antigens for these TCRs are unknown. TCRdb processed the reads anew with MiXCR; each CDR3 protein has one entry. Found here are under 200,000 distinct CDR3 sequences, 20% to 25% of them singletons; the top ten hold more than 25%. The sequencing used CD8+ T cells from cultured PBMCs, collected from culture after CMV antigen stimulation. The source of these receptors is a human donor in good health (CMV status not recorded). Some clones in this sample may be carry-over from other donors' samples.

This clonotype occurred a few times. The chain combines TRBV7-2 with TRBJ1-5, with TRBD1 as a possible D gene (5 bases). The CDR3 runs 16 residues. Germline CDR1 and CDR2: SGHTA and FQGNSA. V dropped 3 bases and J dropped 0 bases, with 12 bases sitting between them. CDR3 sequence reads: CASSLQGYGSNQPQHF. In DNA form, the CDR3 reads TGTGCCAGCAGCTTGCAGGGTTACGGTAGCAATCAGCCCCAGCATTTT.

This chain joins TRBV12-5 and TRBJ1-3; TRBD1 matches at 7 bases. With V trimmed by 3 bases and J by 0 bases, 14 bases remained unmatched. The CDR3 runs 19 residues. CDR1 and CDR2 (germline): LGHNT, FRNRAP. The CDR3 sequence is CASGFFPGQKSSSGNTIYF. In DNA, the CDR3 is TGTGCTAGTGGTTTCTTCCCGGGACAGAAATCCTCCTCTGGAAACACCATATATTTT.

The rearrangement links TRBV6-2 or TRBV6-3 to TRBJ2-1; 8 bases are shared with TRBD2. The V gene end was trimmed by 5 bases and the J gene end by 7 bases; junction bases not matched to a gene: 7. The CDR3 runs to 14 residues. CDR1 is MNHEY, CDR2 SVGEGT, per germline. CDR3 region: CASSNGGAINEQFF. The CDR3 DNA reads as TGTGCCAGCAGTAACGGGGGGGCCATTAATGAGCAGTTCTTC.

The sample holds a few counts of this clonotype. The DNA for the CDR3 is TGTGCCAGCAGTTCCGGGACCCCGAACACCGGGGAGCTGTTTTTT. Protein sequence: CASSSGTPNTGELFF. The gene calls are TRBV12-3 or TRBV12-4 and TRBJ2-2; either TRBD1 or TRBD2 may supply D (5 bases each). With 4 bases removed from V and 0 bases from J, the gap between germline ends came to 9 bases. The CDR3 has 15 amino acids.

The V gene is TRBV9, the J gene TRBJ2-1; D might be TRBD2 (7 bases). CDR1 is SGDLS and CDR2 is YYNGEE in the germline V gene. With 0 bases removed from V and 4 bases from J, the gap between germline ends came to 14 bases. The CDR3 totals 16 residues. Here the CDR3 reads CASSVEGGGPYNEQFF. The CDR3 DNA is TGTGCCAGCAGCGTAGAAGGCGGGGGCCCTTACAATGAGCAGTTCTTC.

V and J are TRBV7-9 and TRBJ2-7; 7 bases agree with TRBD1. Trimming at V came to 4 bases and at J to 0 bases, leaving 3 bases not matched to a gene. CDR3 length: 14 residues. CDR1 and CDR2 (germline): SEHNR, FQNEAQ (reference sequence). CDR3 DNA sequence: TGTGCCAGCAGCTCCGGACAGGCCTCCTACGAGCAGTACTTC. Translation gives CASSSGQASYEQYF.

The J gene is TRBJ2-5, the V gene TRBV7-8; unclear D gene. V was cut by 1 base and J by 1 base, with 10 bases left in between. Germline V gene data show CDR1 as SGHVS and CDR2 as FQNEAQ. This CDR3 has 15 amino acids. The CDR3 DNA follows: TGTGCCAGCAGCTTAGGGAGCAGAGCCCAAGAGACCCAGTACTTC. This codes for CASSLGSRAQETQYF.

This clonotype was found a few times. The rearrangement uses TRBV7-2 and TRBJ2-3; possibly TRBD1 for D (6 bases). Germline V lookup: CDR1 SGHTA, CDR2 FQGNSA. Trimming removed 2 bases from V and 4 bases from J, with 16 bases in between. The CDR3 is 16 amino acids. DNA of the CDR3: TGTGCCAGCAGCTTAAACAGGGCGGGTGGGGCAGATACGCAGTATTTT. Protein: CASSLNRAGGADTQYF. Complete variable domain (other parts from reference TRBV7-2 and TRBJ2-3): GAGVSQSPSNKVTEKGKDVELRCDPISGHTALYWYRQSLGQGLEFLIYFQGNSAPDKSGLPSDRFSAERTGGSVSTLTIQRTQQEDSAVYLCASSLNRAGGADTQYFGPGTRLTVL.

This clonotype was seen repeatedly, ten times or more. The V gene is TRBV7-9, the J gene TRBJ1-2, with a possible D match to TRBD1 (5 bases). Between the trimmed V and J ends, which lost 5 bases and 4 bases, there was a span of 11 bases. Germline-derived CDR1 and CDR2 are SEHNR and FQNEAQ (reference sequence). The CDR3 has 13 amino acids. The CDR3 bases are TGTGCCAGCAGCGCACCCGACAGCTATGGCTACACCTTC. It yields the protein CASSAPDSYGYTF.

V usage is TRBV20-1 and J usage is TRBJ1-2; D call uncertain. V lost 3 bases to trimming and J lost 1 base, with 9 bases between them. The germline CDR1 and CDR2 sequences are DFQATT and SNEGSKA (reference sequence). The CDR3 is 13 residues long. CDR3 bases: TGCAGTGCTAGCCACCGTGGTAACTATGGCTACACCTTC. Translated, it gives CSASHRGNYGYTF.

This clonotype was found a few times. The rearrangement uses TRBV4-1 and TRBJ1-5; a possible D gene is TRBD1 (5 bases). V shed 4 bases and J shed 3 bases, with 13 bases lying between them. The germline V gene encodes CDR1 MGHRA and CDR2 YSYEKL. This CDR3 region has 15 residues. CDR3 in amino acids: CASSPERGFNQPQHF. The DNA for the CDR3 is TGCGCCAGCAGCCCCGAGCGGGGGTTCAATCAGCCCCAGCATTTT.

This rearrangement joins TRBV4-1 to TRBJ2-3; D gene unclear. V lost 1 base and J 4 bases, leaving 12 bases between the germline ends. The CDR3 is made up of 15 amino acids. CDR1 is MGHRA and CDR2 is YSYEKL in the germline V gene. Written as DNA, the CDR3 is TGCGCCAGCAGCCAAGTTCCAAGCACCCCAGATACGCAGTATTTT. The encoded protein is CASSQVPSTPDTQYF.

This clonotype was counted only a few times. The V and J genes are TRBV12-3 or TRBV12-4 and TRBJ2-7, with D unclear. The CDR3 consists of 12 residues. V shed 6 bases and J shed 6 bases, with 12 bases lying between them. CDR3 nucleotides: TGTGCCAGCAGGAGCATGACTCTCGAGCAGTACTTC. Translation: CASRSMTLEQYF.

The rearrangement joins TRBV6-5 to TRBJ1-6; D gene uncertain. With 2 bases removed from V and 10 bases from J, the gap between germline ends came to 12 bases. This CDR3 region has 14 residues. CDR1 MNHEY and CDR2 SVGAGI come from the germline V gene. The CDR3 sequence is CASSYVGGVSPLHF. In DNA form, the CDR3 reads TGTGCCAGCAGTTACGTCGGCGGAGTATCACCCCTCCACTTT.

The chain links TRBV27 to TRBJ2-7, with TRBD2 matching 14 bases. V was pared by 4 bases and J by 3 bases, with 5 bases of the junction left unmatched. The CDR3 totals 16 residues. Germline values: CDR1 MNHEY, CDR2 SMNVEV (reference sequence). The CDR3 region is CASSSRLAGGNYEQYF. In DNA, the CDR3 is TGTGCCAGCAGTTCACGACTAGCGGGGGGGAACTACGAGCAGTACTTC.

This clonotype showed up just a few times. The chain joins TRBV4-1 to TRBJ1-1; maybe TRBD1 (6 bases). CDR3 length: 16 residues. CDR1 and CDR2 from the germline V gene are MGHRA and YSYEKL. Trimming took off 0 bases at V and 0 bases at J, with 11 bases between the two ends. The CDR3 is CASSQDPGTLNTEAFF. For the CDR3, the DNA is TGCGCCAGCAGCCAAGACCCCGGGACATTGAACACTGAAGCTTTCTTT.

This clonotype turned up a few times. This chain connects TRBV6-6 to TRBJ2-5, with D tentatively TRBD2 (5 bases). V was pared by 7 bases and J by 1 base, with 22 bases between. This CDR3 has 17 amino acids. The V gene's germline CDR1 is MNHNY and CDR2 SVGAGI (reference sequence). In nucleotides, the CDR3 is TGTGCCAGCATCCAACTACTTGAGGGTCGCGGCCAAGAGACCCAGTACTTC. This codes for CASIQLLEGRGQETQYF.

This sequence joins TRBV7-2 and TRBJ2-1; 9 bases align to TRBD1. This CDR3 is built from 17 residues. Looked up from germline, CDR1 is SGHTA and CDR2 is FQGNSA. V was pared by 0 bases and J by 4 bases, with 7 bases of the junction left unmatched. The CDR3 protein is CASSLAPRDRAYNEQFF. In DNA, the CDR3 is TGTGCCAGCAGCTTAGCGCCTAGGGACAGGGCTTACAATGAGCAGTTCTTC.

The chain combines TRBV7-8 with TRBJ2-1; TRBD2 matches at 7 bases. CDR1 and CDR2 (germline): SGHVS, FQNEAQ. The V and J ends lost 4 bases and 0 bases, in that order; junction bases with no gene match: 18. The CDR3 has 20 residues. CDR3 sequence (DNA): TGTGCCAGCAGCTACCCCGTGGTAGCGGGCGTTACGAGCTCCTACAATGAGCAGTTCTTC. It is translated as CASSYPVVAGVTSSYNEQFF.

This clonotype was found a few times. V gene TRBV6-5 combines with J gene TRBJ1-5; D unresolved. The CDR3 consists of 15 residues. The germline V gene encodes CDR1 MNHEY and CDR2 SVGAGI. The V end lost 6 bases, the J end lost 2 bases, and 14 bases lay between the germline ends. The CDR3 bases are TGTGCCAGCAGACAAGGTCGGGAGGGCAATCAGCCCCAGCATTTT. Amino acids: CASRQGREGNQPQHF.